This T cell receptor beta chain was retrieved from a study of response to subunit inactivated influenza vaccine. This CDR3 spans 12 amino acids. Germline V gene sequence: CDR1 DFQATT, CDR2 SNEGSKA (reference sequence). Losses at the gene ends were 6 bases for V and 6 bases for J; bases not matched to a gene: 5. TCRdb re-derived calls from the RT-PCR reads in MiXCR, one entry per CDR3 protein. The table lists roughly 620,000 distinct CDR3 sequences, around 11% of them singletons. These same records also appear under a second study, on T cells expressing NK-cell markers. From that report: TCR beta cDNA was generated via 5'RACE template switching incorporating UMIs. Among eight sequenced donors, seven carried HCMV seropositivity while one was seronegative. Of CD8+ T cells, 1.0-7.0% belonged to dominant NKG2C+ clonotypes in six donors. Specificity for HCMV among expanded NKG2C+ T cell clones was not established.

The receptor comes from a man between 50 and 59 years old who received an inactivated influenza vaccine. The genes are TRBV20-1 and TRBJ2-3; 8 nucleotides align to TRBD2. Sequenced material: PBMCs from blood, taken on the day of vaccination. The CDR3 spells CSARAGVDTQYF. The CDR3 nucleotides read TGCAGTGCCCGAGCGGGGGTGGATACGCAGTATTTT.